Sequencing of this TCR beta chain was carried out in a study of technical replicates of blood from several donors. The protocol was immunoSEQ multiplex PCR, while the TCRdb copy is restricted to in-frame clones and leaves out a portion. The table has 45,000 to 55,000 clones, approximately 94% seen once; the top ten hold approximately 0.22%. The CDR3 covers 15 residues. Trimming took 4 bases from V and 3 from J; bases not matched to a gene: 7. Per the germline V gene, CDR1 is MNHEY and CDR2 is SVGAGI. The TCR originated in a human donor in good health. The chain carries TRBV6-5 and TRBJ2-5; 8 bases are a match to TRBD2. The sequenced material came from T cells isolated from PBMCs. The DNA of the CDR3 is TGTGCCAGCAGTTTCCTCGGGGGGGGAAAAGAGACCCAGTACTTC. Protein sequence: CASSFLGGGKETQYF.